These T cell receptor beta chains were read from a single sample in a study of cytomegalovirus exposure and HLA in healthy donors. TCRdb keeps only in-frame clones here, not all; method: immunoSEQ multiplex PCR. The data show over 95,000 clones, around 73% seen once. The material sequenced was PBMCs. The source of these receptors is a man aged 40-55 years in good health and CMV-seronegative. The CDR3 runs from the conserved cysteine through the conserved F or W. The order of the fields is J gene, clone size, V gene, D gene, CDR3 DNA, CDR3 protein. A D gene is named only where the DNA matches it firmly. A row's size may be missing; if present it is once, few, many or a size class.

>TRBJ2-3|-|TRBV5-1|TRBD2
TGCGCCAGCAGTTTAGCGACTAGCGGGAGGTCGGATACGCAGTATTTT
CASSLATSGRSDTQYF
>TRBJ1-2|-|TRBV6-5|TRBD1
TGTGCCAGCAGTTACTCGACAGGGGGCGCACGAGGCTACACCTTC
CASSYSTGGARGYTF
>TRBJ1-4|-|TRBV5-1|-
TGCGCCAGCAGCTTGGGTCCGAATGAAAAACTGTTTTTT
CASSLGPNEKLFF
>TRBJ1-2|-|TRBV28|-
TGTGCCAGCCAGCGTAAACGGGTAGATGGCTACACCTTC
CASQRKRVDGYTF
>TRBJ2-4|-|TRBV15|TRBD1
TGTGCCACCAGCAAACAACAGGGGGCCCCCAAAAACATTCAGTACTTC
CATSKQQGAPKNIQYF
>TRBJ2-2|-|TRBV5-1|-
TGCGCCAGCAAAGGCGGCGCGAACACCGGGGAGCTGTTTTTT
CASKGGANTGELFF
>TRBJ1-4|-|TRBV10-3|TRBD1
TGTGCCATCAGTGAGCCGACAGGGGGGATTGAAAAACTGTTTTTT
CAISEPTGGIEKLFF
>TRBJ2-2|-|TRBV2|-
TGTGCCAGCAAGCTACTCAGGGGAACCGGGGAGCTGTTTTTT
CASKLLRGTGELFF
>TRBJ1-2|-|TRBV29-1|-
TGCAGCGTTGAAGGGACAGCGGAAAACTATGGCTACACCTTC
CSVEGTAENYGYTF
>TRBJ2-3|-|TRBV6-6|-
TGTGCCAGCAGTAAGGGTCGGAGGGACACAGATACGCAGTATTTT
CASSKGRRDTDTQYF
>TRBJ2-6|-|TRBV15|-
TGTGCCACCAGCAGAGGGGTAGTGACTCTGGCTGGGGCCAACGTCCTGACTTTC
CATSRGVVTLAGANVLTF
>TRBJ1-1|-|TRBV28|-
TGTGCCAGCAGTATCGTACAGGGCACGAACACTGAAGCTTTCTTT
CASSIVQGTNTEAFF
>TRBJ2-1|medium-sized|TRBV6-4|TRBD2
TGTGCCAGCAGTGACTCGACTAGCGGGAGCAATGAGCAGTTCTTC
CASSDSTSGSNEQFF
>TRBJ2-3|-|TRBV5-6|-
TGTGCCAGCAGCTTAATCGGGTCCCAAACTAGCACAGATACGCAGTATTTT
CASSLIGSQTSTDTQYF
>TRBJ2-3|-|TRBV14|TRBD1
TGTGCCAGCAGCAAACAGGGGGTCGGCACAGATACGCAGTATTTT
CASSKQGVGTDTQYF
>TRBJ2-5|-|TRBV5-1|TRBD2
TGCGCCAGCAGCTTGGGGCTAGCGGGAGGGCCGGGAGAGACCCAGTACTTC
CASSLGLAGGPGETQYF
>TRBJ2-7|-|TRBV2|TRBD1
TGTGCCAGCAGTGAAGGGCAGGGGGTCTACGAGCAGTACTTC
CASSEGQGVYEQYF
>TRBJ2-1|-|TRBV7-3|TRBD2
TGTGCCAGCAGCTTAACGTTTAGCGGGGGGCGCAATGAGCAGTTCTTC
CASSLTFSGGRNEQFF
>TRBJ1-4|-|TRBV6-5|-
TGTGCCAGCAGCCCCTCAGGGGCCTGGAGTGAAAAACTGTTTTTT
CASSPSGAWSEKLFF
>TRBJ2-1|-|TRBV5-1|-
TGCGCCAGCAGCTTAAAGGGGATGGTGTTCTTC
CASSLKGMVFF
>TRBJ2-7|-|TRBV2|-
TGTGCCAGCAGTCAAGGCGGGTACGAGCAGTACTTC
CASSQGGYEQYF
>TRBJ2-3|-|TRBV4-1|-
TGCGCCAGCAGCCAAGAATCAGGGATAGGGTGGACAGATACGCAGTATTTT
CASSQESGIGWTDTQYF
>TRBJ2-1|once|TRBV9|-
TGTGCCAGCAGCGTAGACGTCCCAGCCTACAATGAGCAGTTCTTC
CASSVDVPAYNEQFF
>TRBJ1-4|-|TRBV25-1|TRBD1
TGTGCCAGCAGGCGACAGGGGGCGCCCGAAAAACTGTTTTTT
CASRRQGAPEKLFF
>TRBJ2-4|-|TRBV7-2|-
TGTGCCAGCAGCTTAGTACTCGGCAGGGACTTGAAAAACATTCAGTACTTC
CASSLVLGRDLKNIQYF
>TRBJ1-1|-|TRBV4-2|-
TGTGCCAGCAGCCAAGAACCGGGGGGCGAGACTGAAGCTTTCTTT
CASSQEPGGETEAFF
>TRBJ1-5|-|TRBV28|TRBD1
TGTGCCAGCAGTTTTTCGGACAGGGACGGTCAGCCCCAGCATTTT
CASSFSDRDGQPQHF
>TRBJ2-7|once|TRBV7-2|TRBD2
TGTGCCAGCAGCCGCTTGATCGCTAGCGGGAGGGTCGTCTCCTACGAGCAGTACTTC
CASSRLIASGRVVSYEQYF
>TRBJ2-3|-|TRBV5-1|TRBD1
TGCGCCAGCAGCCGGGACAGACCAGATACGCAGTATTTT
CASSRDRPDTQYF
>TRBJ2-1|-|TRBV19|TRBD1
TGTGCCAGTACCCCTCGCCGGGACAGCTACAATGAGCAGTTCTTC
CASTPRRDSYNEQFF
>TRBJ2-3|-|TRBV10-1|-
TGCGCCAGCAGTGAGCTCGGTGGCGGGACCGAGAGCACAGATACGCAGTATTTT
CASSELGGGTESTDTQYF
>TRBJ1-2|-|TRBV2|-
TGTGCCAGCAGTGGGGAGGGCCCCCAGACGGGCGGCTACACCTTC
CASSGEGPQTGGYTF
>TRBJ2-5|-|TRBV2|TRBD2
TGTGCCAGCAGTGATGGCGCTAGCCCGGGAGGGGAGACCCAGTACTTC
CASSDGASPGGETQYF
>TRBJ2-1|-|TRBV7-3|TRBD2
TGTGCCAGCAGCTTTTCAAGCGGGGGGGCTAATGAGCAGTTCTTC
CASSFSSGGANEQFF
>TRBJ1-3|-|TRBV30|-
TGTGCCTGGAGTTTCCAGATCTCAGCAGACAAAGGAAACACCATATATTTT
CAWSFQISADKGNTIYF
>TRBJ2-7|-|TRBV6-1|-
TGTGCCAGCAGCAGGGTTTCCTACGAGCAGTACTTC
CASSRVSYEQYF
>TRBJ2-1|-|TRBV7-6|TRBD2
TGTGCCAGCAGCATGGGACTAGCGGGAGTCAATGAGCAGTTCTTC
CASSMGLAGVNEQFF
>TRBJ2-1|-|TRBV28|-
TGTGCCAGCACCTTCAACAGTTTTACCTACAATGAGCAGTTCTTC
CASTFNSFTYNEQFF
>TRBJ2-2|-|TRBV7-2|TRBD1
TGTGCCAGCAGTCGACAGGGGGCGAACGGGGAGCTGTTTTTT
CASSRQGANGELFF
>TRBJ2-3|once|TRBV29-1|-
TGCAGCGTTGTGTATTCGGGGGCAGATACGCAGTATTTT
CSVVYSGADTQYF
>TRBJ2-7|-|TRBV5-6|-
TGTGCCAGCAGCTTGGGGGCGGGGACCTACGAGCAGTACTTC
CASSLGAGTYEQYF
>TRBJ2-2|-|TRBV11-2|-
TGTGCCAGCAGCTTCGTGAACACCGGGGAGCTGTTTTTT
CASSFVNTGELFF
>TRBJ2-3|-|TRBV30|TRBD2
TGTGCCTGGAGTGTCATGACTAGCTACACAGATACGCAGTATTTT
CAWSVMTSYTDTQYF
>TRBJ2-3|-|TRBV5-1|-
TGCGCCAGCAGCTTGGGCGGCTCGACTCCAGATACGCAGTATTTT
CASSLGGSTPDTQYF
>TRBJ1-5|-|TRBV28|TRBD1
TGTGCCAGCTCGGACAGGTTTAGCAATCAGCCCCAGCATTTT
CASSDRFSNQPQHF
>TRBJ2-7|-|TRBV7-6|-
TGTGCCAGCAGCTTTCAGGATCGAGTCGCCGAGCAGTACTTC
CASSFQDRVAEQYF
>TRBJ2-7|-|TRBV28|TRBD2
TGTGCCAGCAGGGGAGCGGGAGTCTACTACGAGCAGTACTTC
CASRGAGVYYEQYF
>TRBJ1-3|-|TRBV5-4|-
TGTGCCAGCAGCTCGGGAGCGACCGATTTTGGAAACACCATATATTTT
CASSSGATDFGNTIYF